These T cell receptor beta chains were read from a single sample in a study of blood T cell repertoires in COVID-19. This table comes from immunoSEQ multiplex PCR, and its TCRdb copy is limited to in-frame clones, with some not included. Here the sample spans a few hundred thousand clones, about nine tenths being singletons. Material for sequencing was PBMCs or T cells enriched from blood (not recorded which). The receptors were sampled from a woman between 25 and 40 years old who had recovered from COVID-19. Both conserved end residues are trimmed from each CDR3.

TRBV10-3	TRBJ2-3	AISETSGGSTDTQY
TRBV9	TRBJ1-5	ASSVGDQPQH
TRBV7-2	TRBJ2-7	ASSTQGASYEQY
TRBV13	TRBJ2-3	ASSLFRENTDTQY
TRBV5-1	TRBJ2-7	ASSKSGIYEQY
TRBV13	TRBJ2-1	ASSLVRLAGGNEQF
TRBV18	TRBJ2-2	ASSPITGTATGELF
TRBV6-1	TRBJ1-2	ASSEIAGHRGYT
TRBV7-2	TRBJ1-6	ASSLKFRSSSYNSPLH
TRBV28	TRBJ1-4	ASRSNEKLF
TRBV30	TRBJ2-7	AWSVGASESYEQY
TRBV10-1	TRBJ2-1	ASSFSGGSSYNEQF
TRBV24-1	TRBJ2-1	ATSDTNKNRDRDNEQF
TRBV2	TRBJ2-1	ASSTSVGSYNEQF
TRBV23-1	TRBJ1-2	ASGRQGADYGYT
TRBV5-1	TRBJ2-7	ATTTFYEQY
TRBV5-1	TRBJ2-7	ASSLTSGLTYEQY
TRBV7-2	TRBJ2-2	ASSFDSIGELF
TRBV28	TRBJ2-2	ASTETTGGANRRELF
TRBV19	TRBJ2-7	ASAQGDEQY
TRBV2	TRBJ1-1	ASSRLTGPEAF
TRBV6-5	TRBJ2-4	ASSQFLGVKNIQY
TRBV6-4	TRBJ2-1	ASSAPASGGAAVEQF
TRBV5-1	TRBJ2-7	ASSWMGQDYEQY
TRBV15	TRBJ2-3	ATSSWGTGDGNTQY
TRBV5-6	TRBJ1-5	ASSRYSNQPQH
TRBV7-9	TRBJ1-5	ASSGTGTVHQPQH
TRBV6-6	TRBJ1-1	ATKTGGKNTEAF
TRBV30	TRBJ1-5	AWSVPTPTTHQPQH
TRBV27	TRBJ1-6	ASSPGTGWSSYNSPLH
TRBV25-1	TRBJ2-7	ASSENRVTYEQY
TRBV4-2	TRBJ2-1	ASSQDPSGALLNEQF
TRBV5-1	TRBJ2-7	ASRRAAYEQY
TRBV28	TRBJ1-2	ASSLSGTRPYGYT
TRBV3-1/TRBV3-2	TRBJ1-4	ASSQKLPNEKLF
TRBV6-5	TRBJ2-7	ASRDRPYEQY
TRBV27	TRBJ2-7	ASSSSGYPRSYEQY
TRBV23-1	TRBJ1-2	ARRRGFSTGDVYGYT
TRBV5-1	TRBJ2-2	ASSLERTGGPGELF
TRBV11-2	TRBJ1-2	ASSLGSHRGKGYGYT
TRBV5-4	TRBJ2-7	ASSLGLSGYEQY
TRBV15	TRBJ1-5	ATSRDGVGLQDQPQH
TRBV7-2	TRBJ2-3	ASSLVAGLGTSTDTQY
TRBV28	TRBJ2-5	ASSSTGVYQETQY
TRBV28	TRBJ1-1	ASRRTGTGAF
TRBV19	TRBJ1-2	ASSSTGEGNYGYT
TRBV5-1	TRBJ2-1	ASADRTGITPQF
TRBV6-2/TRBV6-3	TRBJ1-6	ASSRRPGTGTLSYNSPLH
TRBV18	TRBJ2-5	ASSPQYRGSGGSQETQY
TRBV10-3	TRBJ2-3	AIRKIAGGPDTQY
TRBV29-1	TRBJ2-5	SVELVAFQETQY
TRBV27	TRBJ2-1	ASSLIRDYNEQF
TRBV7-9	TRBJ2-3	ASSTLAGGVDTQY
TRBV12-5	TRBJ1-1	ASGHDFTGVGGEAF
TRBV6-5	TRBJ2-7	ASSYGGGGSGYEQY
TRBV12-3/TRBV12-4	TRBJ2-1	ASSPPGYEQF
TRBV7-9	TRBJ2-7	ASSWTVESYEQY
TRBV9	TRBJ2-1	ASSVEGRGSYNEQF
TRBV7-8	TRBJ2-7	ASSFRLSGLASEQY
TRBV18	TRBJ2-1	ASSEGTSGRDYNEQF